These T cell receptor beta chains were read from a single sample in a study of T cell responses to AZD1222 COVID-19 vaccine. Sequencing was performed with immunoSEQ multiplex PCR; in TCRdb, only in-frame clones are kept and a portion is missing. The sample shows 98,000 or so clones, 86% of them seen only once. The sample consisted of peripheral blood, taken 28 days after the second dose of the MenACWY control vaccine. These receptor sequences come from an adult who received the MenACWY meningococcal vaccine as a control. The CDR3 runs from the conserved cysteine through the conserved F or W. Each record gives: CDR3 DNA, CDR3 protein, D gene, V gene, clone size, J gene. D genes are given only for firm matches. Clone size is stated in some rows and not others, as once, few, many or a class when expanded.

TGTGCCACCTCTCCAGGGACAGGCGATCTAACCAAAAACATTCAGTACTTC,CATSPGTGDLTKNIQYF,TRBD1,TRBV24-1,once,TRBJ2-4
TGTGCCAGCAGCCCCCGAAGTGCCCCCCGGGGAGGTAGCACTGAAGCTTTCTTT,CASSPRSAPRGGSTEAFF,-,TRBV7-8,-,TRBJ1-1
TGTGCCAGCAGTGAAGTGGGAATTGTGCAGTTCTTC,CASSEVGIVQFF,-,TRBV6-1,-,TRBJ2-1
TGTGCCAGCAGTTTTTACTCGGGACAGGGGGTTCCCGAAGCTTTCTTT,CASSFYSGQGVPEAFF,TRBD1,TRBV28,few,TRBJ1-1
TGCGCCAGTAGACTGGGACAGGAATACAATGAGCAGTTCTTC,CASRLGQEYNEQFF,TRBD1,TRBV4-1,-,TRBJ2-1
TGTGCCAGCAGCCAAGATACCAGCGGGGACACTACCTGGGCCTACGAGCAGTACTTC,CASSQDTSGDTTWAYEQYF,-,TRBV4-2,few,TRBJ2-7
TGTGCCAGCAGCTTAGGCGTCGACAGGGATGAGCAGTTCTTC,CASSLGVDRDEQFF,TRBD1,TRBV11-2,few,TRBJ2-1
TGTGCCAGCAGTGCCGACGGAGGGGTGCACTACGAGCAGTACTTC,CASSADGGVHYEQYF,-,TRBV2,-,TRBJ2-7
TGTGCCAGCAGCTTAGTGGGGTACTACGAGCAGTACTTC,CASSLVGYYEQYF,-,TRBV7-9,-,TRBJ2-7
TGTGCCAGTAGTATGCAGGGGGAAAATACGCAGTATTTT,CASSMQGENTQYF,TRBD1,TRBV19,-,TRBJ2-3
TGTGCCAGCAGTTACTCGAGGACGGGGAACACTGAAGCTTTCTTT,CASSYSRTGNTEAFF,-,TRBV6-5,once,TRBJ1-1
TGTGCCAGTAGTCTAGGGGGTAACTATGGCTACACCTTC,CASSLGGNYGYTF,-,TRBV19,-,TRBJ1-2
TGCGCCAGCAGCTTGGGGGGGCGGACCGGGGAGCTGTTTTTT,CASSLGGRTGELFF,-,TRBV5-1,-,TRBJ2-2
TGTGCCAGCAGCCCCACGCCGAATTACTATGGCTACACCTTC,CASSPTPNYYGYTF,-,TRBV6-2/TRBV6-3,-,TRBJ1-2
TGTGCCAGCAGCTTACAGGGGGCCGAAGCTAACTATGGCTACACCTTC,CASSLQGAEANYGYTF,TRBD1,TRBV5-8,-,TRBJ1-2
TGTGCCAGCAGCTTGGATCCGACACTCACCGGGGAGCTGTTTTTT,CASSLDPTLTGELFF,-,TRBV5-6,-,TRBJ2-2
TGTGCCAGCAGCCAAGAGGGGCTAGGACTAGCGGGGTCAGGCGATGAGCAGTTCTTC,CASSQEGLGLAGSGDEQFF,TRBD2,TRBV4-2,-,TRBJ2-1
TGTGCCAGCAGTTTTAATTTCGTGGAGGGTGGCACTGAAGCTTTCTTT,CASSFNFVEGGTEAFF,-,TRBV28,-,TRBJ1-1
TGTGCCAGCAGCTTAGGGACAGTGAACACTGAAGCTTTCTTT,CASSLGTVNTEAFF,-,TRBV11-2,-,TRBJ1-1
TGTGCCAGTAAGTCTGCAGGGAGTGAAGACGAGCAGTACTTC,CASKSAGSEDEQYF,-,TRBV19,few,TRBJ2-7
TGTGCCAGCTCACCATACCAGAGAAACACTGAAGCTTTCTTT,CASSPYQRNTEAFF,-,TRBV18,-,TRBJ1-1
TGTGCCAGCAGCCTAGCAGAGGGAGATACGCAGTATTTT,CASSLAEGDTQYF,-,TRBV7-2,-,TRBJ2-3
TGTGCCTGGAGTACAGGGTTCTACGAGCAGTACTTC,CAWSTGFYEQYF,-,TRBV30,-,TRBJ2-7
TGTGCCAGCTCACTCCCCGGACCAGCTAACTATGGCTACACCTTC,CASSLPGPANYGYTF,-,TRBV18,-,TRBJ1-2
TGTGCCAGCAGTTTATCGGGACAGCCCAATCAGCCCCAGCATTTT,CASSLSGQPNQPQHF,TRBD1,TRBV28,-,TRBJ1-5
TGCGCCAGCAGCTTGGCACAGGGCGCAGATACGCAGTATTTT,CASSLAQGADTQYF,-,TRBV5-1,-,TRBJ2-3
TGTGCCAGCAGCTTAGAGCAAGTTAATTCACCCCTCCACTTT,CASSLEQVNSPLHF,-,TRBV7-9,few,TRBJ1-6
TGTGCCAGCAGCTCGGGAGGGCCACCCCAAGAGACCCAGTACTTC,CASSSGGPPQETQYF,TRBD2,TRBV5-8,-,TRBJ2-5
TGTGCCAGCAGCTTAGCCCGAGGGGGGCCGAAAGATACGCAGTATTTT,CASSLARGGPKDTQYF,-,TRBV7-2,-,TRBJ2-3
TGTGCCAGCAGCCGGACAGGGCGCTACGAGCAGTACTTC,CASSRTGRYEQYF,TRBD1,TRBV27,-,TRBJ2-7
TGTGCCAGCAGTTTTCAGGGACCTAAGAACACTGAAGCTTTCTTT,CASSFQGPKNTEAFF,-,TRBV28,-,TRBJ1-1
TGTGCCAGCAGTTCGCCCGGGACTAGAGGCTACACCTTC,CASSSPGTRGYTF,-,TRBV27,-,TRBJ1-2
TGTGCCAGTATGACGAGCCTTACCTACAATGAGCAGTTCTTC,CASMTSLTYNEQFF,-,TRBV19,-,TRBJ2-1
TGTGCCAGTAGTATCACAGGGACCCTAAATCAGCCCCAGCATTTT,CASSITGTLNQPQHF,-,TRBV19,-,TRBJ1-5
TGTGCCAGCAGCGTAGTTGAAGATACGCAGTATTTT,CASSVVEDTQYF,-,TRBV9,-,TRBJ2-3
TGTGCCAGTAGTACCCGAAGAGACACCCAAGAGACCCAGTACTTC,CASSTRRDTQETQYF,-,TRBV19,-,TRBJ2-5
TGCGCCAGCTTAATTGGAGGGGATGAAGCTTTCTTT,CASLIGGDEAFF,-,TRBV10-2,-,TRBJ1-1
TGTGCCAGCAGCCAAGATAGGCCCGTTACATTGTCAGAGACCCAGTACTTC,CASSQDRPVTLSETQYF,-,TRBV4-2,few,TRBJ2-5
TGTGCCAGCAGTTTGGGGTCTGTTCTCTACAATGAGCAGTTCTTC,CASSLGSVLYNEQFF,-,TRBV28,-,TRBJ2-1
TGTGCCAGTAGCTACGGTACCTCAGGGGAAAAACTGTTTTTT,CASSYGTSGEKLFF,-,TRBV19,-,TRBJ1-4